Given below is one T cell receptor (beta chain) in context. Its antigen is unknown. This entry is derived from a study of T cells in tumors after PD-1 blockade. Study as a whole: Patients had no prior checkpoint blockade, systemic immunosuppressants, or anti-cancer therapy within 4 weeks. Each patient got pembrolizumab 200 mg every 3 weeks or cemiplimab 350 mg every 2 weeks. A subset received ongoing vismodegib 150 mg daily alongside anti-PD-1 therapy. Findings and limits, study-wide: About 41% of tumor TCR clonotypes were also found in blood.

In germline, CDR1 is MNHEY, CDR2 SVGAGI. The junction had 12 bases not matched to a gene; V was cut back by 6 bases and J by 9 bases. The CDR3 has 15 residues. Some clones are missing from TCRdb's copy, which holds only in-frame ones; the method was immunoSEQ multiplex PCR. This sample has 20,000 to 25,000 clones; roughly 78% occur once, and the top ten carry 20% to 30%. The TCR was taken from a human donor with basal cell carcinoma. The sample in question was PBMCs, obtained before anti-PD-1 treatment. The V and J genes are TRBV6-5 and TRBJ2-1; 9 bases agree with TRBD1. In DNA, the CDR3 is TGTGCCAGCAGCCCCGGGACAGGGTCCTTCGGTGAGCAGTTCTTC. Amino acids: CASSPGTGSFGEQFF.